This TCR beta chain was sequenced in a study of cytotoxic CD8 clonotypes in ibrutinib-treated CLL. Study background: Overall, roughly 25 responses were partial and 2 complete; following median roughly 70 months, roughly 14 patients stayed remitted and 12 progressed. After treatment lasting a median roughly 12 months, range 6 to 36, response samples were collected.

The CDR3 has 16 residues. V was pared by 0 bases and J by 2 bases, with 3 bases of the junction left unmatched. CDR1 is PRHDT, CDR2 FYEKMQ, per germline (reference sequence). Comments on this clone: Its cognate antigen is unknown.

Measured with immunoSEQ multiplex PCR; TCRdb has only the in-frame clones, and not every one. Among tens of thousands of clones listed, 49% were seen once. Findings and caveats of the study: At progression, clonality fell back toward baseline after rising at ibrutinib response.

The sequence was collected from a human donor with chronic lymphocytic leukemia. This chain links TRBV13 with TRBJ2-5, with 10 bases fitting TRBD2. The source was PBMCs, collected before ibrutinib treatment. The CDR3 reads CASSLGLAGNQETQYF. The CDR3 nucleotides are TGTGCCAGCAGCTTAGGACTAGCGGGGAATCAAGAGACCCAGTACTTC.